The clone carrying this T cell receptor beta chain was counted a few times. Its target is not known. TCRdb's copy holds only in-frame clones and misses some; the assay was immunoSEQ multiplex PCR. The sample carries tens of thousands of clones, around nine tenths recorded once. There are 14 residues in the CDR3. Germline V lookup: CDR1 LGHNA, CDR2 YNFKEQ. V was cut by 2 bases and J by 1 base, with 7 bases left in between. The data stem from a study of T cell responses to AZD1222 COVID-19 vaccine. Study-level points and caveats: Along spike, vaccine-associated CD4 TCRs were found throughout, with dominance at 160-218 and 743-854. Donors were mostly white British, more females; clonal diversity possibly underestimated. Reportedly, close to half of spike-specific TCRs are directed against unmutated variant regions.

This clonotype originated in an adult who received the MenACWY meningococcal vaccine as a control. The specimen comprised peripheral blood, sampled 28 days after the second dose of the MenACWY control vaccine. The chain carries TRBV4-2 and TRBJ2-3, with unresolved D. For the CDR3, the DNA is TGTGCCAGCAGCCAAAAAAAGGGCACAGATACGCAGTATTTT. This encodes CASSQKKGTDTQYF.